A selection of T cell receptor beta chains follows, all from one sample in a study of T-cell reconstitution after alpha-beta-depleted transplantation in children. TCRdb reprocessed the PCR reads via MiXCR and lists one record per CDR3 protein. The sample yields 530,000 or so distinct CDR3 sequences, 25% to 30% seen once. Material: PBMCs, obtained before TCRalphabeta/CD19-depleted stem cell transplant. These receptors were obtained from a boy younger than two with Wiskott-Aldrich syndrome, due to receive a stem cell transplant. Each CDR3 is given with its conserved first and last residue. Each record gives: D gene, V gene, CDR3 protein. A D gene is named only where the DNA matches it firmly.

TRBD2	TRBV5-1	CASRGTSGNTGELFF
TRBD2	TRBV13	CASSLRRLAGPRADTQYF
.	TRBV29-1	CSVYEWGSGANVLTF
.	TRBV28	CASATGPKFWGYTF
TRBD2	TRBV12-3/TRBV12-4	CASSFSGRAAGELFF
TRBD1	TRBV18	CASSPLPGQGISYNEQFF
TRBD2	TRBV5-1	CASSLEVAGLAGSTDTQYF
.	TRBV5-1	CASSLTHNEQFF
.	TRBV5-1	CASSPTVPMNTEAFF
TRBD1	TRBV28	CASTTGVTYNEQFF
TRBD2	TRBV20-1	CSANDLAGGNYNEQFF
TRBD2	TRBV5-1	CASSLVPSGSASGANVLTF
TRBD1	TRBV7-2	CASTLGQASNTIYF
.	TRBV30	CAWSVGARGETQHF
.	TRBV10-3	CAISEKPEETQYF
.	TRBV10-2	CASSPGPGDTEAFF
.	TRBV5-1	CASTDRGNEQFF
.	TRBV2	CASISGRRTAFF
TRBD2	TRBV5-6	CASSLILLAGHEQFF
.	TRBV29-1	CSVESSPYNEQFF
TRBD2	TRBV3-1	CASSQGIAGYNEQFF
.	TRBV12-3/TRBV12-4	CASSFILDTYNEQFF
.	TRBV6-1	CASISSGGQGVGQPQHF
TRBD2	TRBV5-6	CASSLWTSGTGELFF
TRBD2	TRBV4-1	CASSQLAGESTDTQYF
.	TRBV10-3	CAIGVGGDTEAFF
TRBD2	TRBV5-1	CASSRGLAGGFGSTYEQYF
.	TRBV20-1	CSAGGAGVTEAFF
.	TRBV5-1	CASSLVASYNEQFF
TRBD2	TRBV20-1	CSARSPASGSYNEQFF
.	TRBV27	CASRRASPNEQYF
TRBD1	TRBV20-1	CSAIRQGEWETQYF
TRBD2	TRBV2	CASSYSVIAGAGLGEQFF
.	TRBV25-1	CASRRGPEQYF
TRBD2	TRBV27	CASRGGKIDTQYF
.	TRBV6-2/TRBV6-3	CASSYLQGGNQPQHF
TRBD2	TRBV20-1	CSARDFSGTGGSYNEQFF
.	TRBV24-1	CATSAAGPPNEQFF
.	TRBV10-3	CAISVDPAGANVLTF
.	TRBV5-1	CASSLIGGQETQYF
.	TRBV19	CASSITGMNTEAFF
.	TRBV10-2	CASSESVGTNEKLFF
TRBD1	TRBV6-1	CASTRTGSHNEQFF
.	TRBV27	CASSFEAKLIPYEQYF
TRBD2	TRBV10-2	CASRETSGRSNEQYF
.	TRBV24-1	CATSDFEDGTDTQYF
TRBD1	TRBV20-1	CSALKPGQQETQYF
.	TRBV6-2/TRBV6-3	CASSSGGLPYNEQFF
.	TRBV5-1	CASSLGGTEYGYTF
.	TRBV7-8	CASSLAGMGEQYF
TRBD2	TRBV4-2	CASSRDLTSGSSQYF
TRBD2	TRBV19	CASRRTSGSQTDTQYF
TRBD2	TRBV7-6	CASSFPTSGSPLWYNEQFF